This entry lists 16 T cell receptor beta chains sequenced from one sample in a study of T cells in Graves' hyperthyroidism and ophthalmopathy. The CDR3 regions of TCR beta were amplified from RNA transcripts. First-round RT-PCR targeting the TCR CDR3 was performed with the HTBI primer set. One entry per CDR3 protein results from TCRdb running MiXCR on the multiplex PCR reads. The profile covers around 370,000 distinct CDR3 sequences, with less than 20% appearing a single time and over 35% taken by the ten largest. Input material: blood. The receptors derive from a young man with Graves' ophthalmopathy.

This clonotype was observed a few times. The gene calls are TRBV11-2 and TRBJ1-5; maybe TRBD1 (5 bases). The CDR3 covers 16 residues. The germline CDR1 and CDR2 sequences are SGHAT and FQNNGV. Trimming took off 5 bases at V and 4 bases at J, with 18 bases between the two ends. This CDR3 reads CASSPSPDGGNQPQHF. As DNA, the CDR3 is TGTGCCAGCAGCCCTAGCCCGGACGGGGGGAATCAGCCCCAGCATTTT.

This clonotype was found a few times. The V call is TRBV18, the J call TRBJ1-1; D is possibly TRBD1 (6 bases). Germline assignment: CDR1 KGHSH and CDR2 LQKENI. CDR3 length: 15 residues. V was trimmed by 4 bases and J by 0 bases, leaving 12 bases between them. CDR3: CASSLVPGVNTEAFF. CDR3 nucleotide sequence: TGTGCCAGCTCACTAGTGCCAGGGGTGAACACTGAAGCTTTCTTT.

This clonotype was seen ten or more times. The chain uses TRBV6-6 and TRBJ2-5, with a possible D match to TRBD1 (5 bases). The CDR3 consists of 17 residues. The germline V gene has CDR1 MNHNY and CDR2 SVGAGI (reference sequence). Trimming pared 1 base from V and 2 bases from J, leaving 17 bases between. The CDR3, as DNA: TGTGCCAGCAGTTACTTCCTACCCGGACATTCACAAGAGACCCAGTACTTC. The encoded protein is CASSYFLPGHSQETQYF.

The chain employs TRBV6-1 and TRBJ2-5, with TRBD1 matching over 9 bases. The CDR3 length is 15 residues. Germline V lookup: CDR1 MNHNS, CDR2 SASEGT. V shed 4 bases, J shed 5 bases, and the junction held 8 bases outside the gene matches. The CDR3 is CASSAGQGDRETQYF. The CDR3 DNA sequence: TGTGCCAGCAGTGCGGGACAGGGAGATCGTGAGACCCAGTACTTC.

This sequence joins TRBV4-1 and TRBJ2-2; no clear D. V was pared by 0 bases and J by 6 bases, with 8 bases between. Per germline, CDR1 MGHRA and CDR2 YSYEKL. The CDR3 length is 14 residues. CDR3 nucleotide sequence: TGCGCCAGCAGCCAAGATTTGGCCCCCGGGGAGCTGTTTTTT. It encodes CASSQDLAPGELFF.

CDR3 sequence: CSARTGTSSYEQYF. The CDR3 bases are TGCAGTGCTAGAACCGGGACTAGCTCCTACGAGCAGTACTTC. The chain combines TRBV20-1 with TRBJ2-7; TRBD2 matches 8 bases. Per the germline V gene, CDR1 is DFQATT and CDR2 is SNEGSKA (reference sequence). The CDR3 is 14 amino acids. With V trimmed by 2 bases and J by 0 bases, 3 bases remained unmatched.

The chain is built from TRBV25-1 and TRBJ1-6; perhaps TRBD1 as D (6 bases). Germline CDR1 MGHDK, CDR2 SYGVNS. Trimming removed 9 bases at V and 6 bases at J, with 18 bases between. The CDR3 runs to 15 residues. The CDR3 nucleotides are TGTGCCAGTATGGCGGGGGGCAGGAGTAATTCACCCCTCCACTTT. It encodes CASMAGGRSNSPLHF.

For this clonotype: A much larger clone differs from this one at a single base, so this may be a read error. The chain recombines TRBV3-1 with TRBJ2-7; D not certain. Germline V gene data show CDR1 as LGHDT and CDR2 as YNNKEL (reference sequence). CDR3 length: 13 amino acids. Trimming cost V 4 bases and J 7 bases, with 14 bases left between them. The CDR3 loop is CASSLSSRSEQYF. DNA for the CDR3: TGTGCCAGCAGCCTATCTTCTCGCAGTGAGCAGTACTTC.

The chain is built from TRBV7-9 and TRBJ2-1, with 9 bases identical to TRBD2. This CDR3 comprises 15 residues. Germline V CDR1 and CDR2: SEHNR, FQNEAQ (reference sequence). Losses at the gene ends were 2 bases for V and 6 bases for J; bases not matched to a gene: 5. The CDR3: CASSLLAGRINEQFF. The CDR3 DNA is TGTGCCAGCAGCTTACTAGCGGGGCGCATCAATGAGCAGTTCTTC.

This clonotype has only a few counts. One end of the junction varies from germline; a read error may be responsible. The chain couples TRBV7-9 to TRBJ2-4, with D tentatively TRBD1 or TRBD2 (5 bases each). This CDR3 region has 13 residues. Germline-derived CDR1 and CDR2 are SEHNR and FQNEAQ (reference sequence). The CDR3 loop reads CASGFPGTNIQYF. As DNA, the CDR3 is TGTGCCAGCGGCTTCCCGGGGACGAACATTCAGTACTTC. Using reference TRBV7-9 and TRBJ2-4 for the parts outside the CDR3, the full variable domain is DTGVSQNPRHKITKRGQNVTFRCDPISEHNRLYWYRQTLGQGPEFLTYFQNEAQLEKSRLLSDRFSAERPKGSFSTLEIQRTEQGDSAMYLCASGFPGTNIQYFGAGTRLSVL.

On this clonotype itself: This may be a read error, as it is one base from a much larger clone. The chain uses TRBV5-1 and TRBJ2-5; a weak D match, TRBD1 (5 bases). TRBJ2-1 matches the DNA end more closely, so the J call is doubtful. CDR1 and CDR2 from the germline V gene are SGHRS and YFSETQ. The CDR3 consists of 14 residues. CDR3 nucleotides: TGCGCCAGCACCTACGGAGCAGGGCGAGAGACCCAGTTCTTC. Its protein product is CASTYGAGRETQFF.

Concerning this clonotype itself: The germline gene is not matched at one end of the junction; a read error may be the cause. The chain carries TRBV7-7 and TRBJ1-1, with TRBD1 as a possible D gene (5 bases). Germline CDR1 SSHAT, CDR2 FNYEAQ (reference sequence). The CDR3 extends over 14 amino acids. CDR3 protein: CASSPQVGDTEAFF. The CDR3 nucleotides are TGTGCTAGCAGCCCCCAGGTGGGGGACACTGAAGCTTTCTTT.

This clonotype was seen many times. J is TRBJ1-6 and V is TRBV20-1; 8 bases line up with TRBD1. The ends lost 6 bases at V and 5 bases at J; junction bases unmatched: 9. This CDR3 comprises 15 residues. Germline lookup yields CDR1 DFQATT and CDR2 SNEGSKA (reference sequence). The CDR3 DNA follows: TGCAGTGCCCCCCCAGCGGGACAGGATAATTCACCCCTCCACTTT. This sequence encodes CSAPPAGQDNSPLHF.

This chain links TRBV7-3 with TRBJ2-1; 13 bases agree with TRBD2. Germline-derived CDR1 and CDR2 are SGHTA and FQGTGA. The CDR3 length is 17 residues. V shed 5 bases and J 10 bases; nucleotides not matched to a gene: 14. CDR3 coding DNA: TGTGCCAGCAGCGAAACCGGGACTAGCGGGACAAAGGGGGAGCAGTTCTTC. Protein: CASSETGTSGTKGEQFF.

This clonotype has at least ten counts. The rearrangement uses TRBV6-5 and TRBJ2-7; 7 bases map to TRBD1. This CDR3 spans 15 amino acids. Trimming took 2 bases from V and 6 from J; bases not matched to a gene: 10. CDR1 is MNHEY and CDR2 is SVGAGI in the germline V gene. The CDR3 is CASSYPWTGLVEQYF. DNA for the CDR3: TGTGCCAGCAGTTACCCCTGGACAGGTCTCGTCGAGCAGTACTTC.

At least ten counts were recorded for this clonotype. The rearrangement uses TRBV2 and TRBJ2-2; TRBD2 agrees at 7 bases. The CDR3 has 15 residues. Germline-derived CDR1 and CDR2 are SNHLY and FYNNEI. The V segment lost 4 bases and the J segment 4 bases; nucleotides outside the gene matches: 6. The CDR3: CASSGKGGRTGELFF. The DNA for the CDR3 is TGTGCCAGCAGTGGGAAGGGAGGGCGCACCGGGGAGCTGTTTTTT.